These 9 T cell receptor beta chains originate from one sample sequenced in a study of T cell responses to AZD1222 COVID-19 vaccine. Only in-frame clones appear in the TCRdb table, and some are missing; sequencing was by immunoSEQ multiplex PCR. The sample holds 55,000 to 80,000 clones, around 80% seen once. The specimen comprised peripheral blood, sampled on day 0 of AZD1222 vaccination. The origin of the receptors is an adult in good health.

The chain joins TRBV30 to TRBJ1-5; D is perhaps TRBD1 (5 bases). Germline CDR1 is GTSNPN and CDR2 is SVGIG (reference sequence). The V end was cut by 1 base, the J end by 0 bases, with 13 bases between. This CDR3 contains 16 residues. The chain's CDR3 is CAWSAMSGHSNQPQHF. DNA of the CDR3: TGTGCCTGGAGTGCAATGTCCGGACATAGCAATCAGCCCCAGCATTTT.

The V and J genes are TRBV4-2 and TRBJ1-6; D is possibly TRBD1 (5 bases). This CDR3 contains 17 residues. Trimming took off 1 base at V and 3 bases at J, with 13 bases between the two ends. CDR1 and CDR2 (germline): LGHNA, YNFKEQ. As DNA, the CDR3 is TGTGCCAGCAGCCAAGTGGAGGGGAGGGTCTATAATTCACCCCTCCACTTT. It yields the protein CASSQVEGRVYNSPLHF.

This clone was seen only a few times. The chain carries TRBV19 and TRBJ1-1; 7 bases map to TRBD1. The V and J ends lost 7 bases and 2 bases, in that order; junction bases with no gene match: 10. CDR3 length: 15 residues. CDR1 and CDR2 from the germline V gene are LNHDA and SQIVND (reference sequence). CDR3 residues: CASNSRDSPNTEAFF. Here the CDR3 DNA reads TGTGCCAGTAATTCCCGGGACAGCCCCAACACTGAAGCTTTCTTT.

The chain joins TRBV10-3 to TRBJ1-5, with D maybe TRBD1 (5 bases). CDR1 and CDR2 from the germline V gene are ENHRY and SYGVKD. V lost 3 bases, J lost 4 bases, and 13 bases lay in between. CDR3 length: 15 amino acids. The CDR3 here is CAISDTGNENQPQHF. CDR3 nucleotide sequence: TGTGCCATCAGTGATACAGGAAATGAAAATCAGCCCCAGCATTTT.

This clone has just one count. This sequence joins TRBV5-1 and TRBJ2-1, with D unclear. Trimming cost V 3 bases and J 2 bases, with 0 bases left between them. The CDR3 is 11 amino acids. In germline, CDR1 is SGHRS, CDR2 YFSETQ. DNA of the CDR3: TGCGCCAGCAGCTCCTACAATGAGCAGTTCTTC. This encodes CASSSYNEQFF.

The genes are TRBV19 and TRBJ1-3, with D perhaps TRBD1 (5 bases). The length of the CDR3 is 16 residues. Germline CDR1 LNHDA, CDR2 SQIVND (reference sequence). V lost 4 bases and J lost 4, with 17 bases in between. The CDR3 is CASSTTGPVSGNTIYF. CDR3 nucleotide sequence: TGTGCCAGTAGTACGACGGGGCCCGTCTCGGGAAACACCATATATTTT.

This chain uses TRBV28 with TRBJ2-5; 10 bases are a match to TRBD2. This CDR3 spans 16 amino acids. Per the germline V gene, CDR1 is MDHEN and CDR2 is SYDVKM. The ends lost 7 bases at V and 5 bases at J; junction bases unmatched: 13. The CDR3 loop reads CASTWPAGGRWETQYF. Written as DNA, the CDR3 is TGTGCCAGCACCTGGCCAGCGGGGGGGCGATGGGAGACCCAGTACTTC.

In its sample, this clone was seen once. The CDR3: CASSPAAAVGTYGYTF. The CDR3 region has the DNA TGTGCCAGCAGCCCTGCGGCGGCTGTCGGGACCTATGGCTACACCTTC. The V call is TRBV7-6, the J call TRBJ1-2; maybe TRBD1 (5 bases). The CDR3 is made up of 16 amino acids. The V end was cut by 5 bases, the J end by 4 bases, with 20 bases between. Germline loops: CDR1 SGHVS, CDR2 FNYEAQ.

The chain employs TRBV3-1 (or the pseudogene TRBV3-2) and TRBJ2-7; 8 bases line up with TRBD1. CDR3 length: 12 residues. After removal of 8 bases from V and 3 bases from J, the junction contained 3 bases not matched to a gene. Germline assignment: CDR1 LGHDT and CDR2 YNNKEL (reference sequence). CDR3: CASADRDYEQYF. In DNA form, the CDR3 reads TGTGCCAGCGCGGACAGGGACTACGAGCAGTACTTC.